This T cell receptor beta chain is from a study of T cell responses to AZD1222 COVID-19 vaccine. Some clones are missing from TCRdb's copy, which holds only in-frame ones; the method was immunoSEQ multiplex PCR. The repertoire holds some 91,000 clones, with around nine tenths as singletons. With 2 bases clipped from V and 3 bases from J, the junction kept 8 bases outside the gene matches. The CDR3 has 15 amino acids. Germline V gives CDR1 SQVTM, CDR2 ANQGSEA. The sequencing used peripheral blood, collected on day 0 of AZD1222 vaccination. The rearrangement links TRBV29-1 to TRBJ2-3; TRBD2 matches 7 bases. The receptor was derived from an adult in good health. This CDR3 reads CSVEPSSGYTDTQYF. The DNA of the CDR3 is TGCAGCGTTGAACCGTCTAGCGGCTATACAGATACGCAGTATTTT.